This T cell receptor (beta chain) was obtained from a study of blood T cell repertoires in COVID-19. Background on the study: T cells, B-cell-depleted T cells, or PBMCs supplied cDNA or gDNA.

How the authors handled the data: Researchers report that nucleated cell counts were estimated from reference gene primer amplification. Assay used: immunoSEQ multiplex PCR; TCRdb lists only in-frame clones, some missing. For V, J and clone size, that table is used; D and trimming come from the DNA. The profile covers tens of thousands of clones, with more than 85% appearing a single time and 4.5% to 6.5% taken by the ten largest. The sequenced sample was peripheral blood. The source is a human donor in a cohort sampled during active COVID-19.

The DNA for the CDR3 is TGTGCCACCAGTGAGTCCGGACAGGGGAGCGCCAAAAACATTCAGTACTTC. As protein: CATSESGQGSAKNIQYF. The chain uses TRBV24-1 and TRBJ2-4, with 9 bases matching TRBD1. The CDR3 runs 17 residues. J was trimmed by 1 base and V by 4 bases; bases with no gene match: 7. Germline V gene lookup returns CDR1 KGHDR and CDR2 SFDVKD.